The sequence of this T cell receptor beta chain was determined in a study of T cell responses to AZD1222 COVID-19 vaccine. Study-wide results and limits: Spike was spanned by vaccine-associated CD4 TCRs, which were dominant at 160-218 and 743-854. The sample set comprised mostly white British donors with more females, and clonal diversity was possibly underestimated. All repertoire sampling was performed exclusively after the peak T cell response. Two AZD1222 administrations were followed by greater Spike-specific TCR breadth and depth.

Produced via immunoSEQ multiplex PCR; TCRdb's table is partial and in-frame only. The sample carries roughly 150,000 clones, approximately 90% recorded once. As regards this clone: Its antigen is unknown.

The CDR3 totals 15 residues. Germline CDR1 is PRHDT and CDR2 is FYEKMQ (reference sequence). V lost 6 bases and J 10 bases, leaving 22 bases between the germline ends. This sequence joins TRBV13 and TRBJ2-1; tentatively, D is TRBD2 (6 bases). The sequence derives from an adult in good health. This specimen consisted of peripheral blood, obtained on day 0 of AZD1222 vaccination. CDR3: CASSPGAGPVVEQFF. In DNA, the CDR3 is TGTGCCAGCAGTCCCGGGGCGGGACCCGTGGTCGAGCAGTTCTTC.